The 18 T cell receptor beta chains below were found in one sample sequenced in a study of blood T cell repertoires in COVID-19. Profiling relied on immunoSEQ multiplex PCR, and the TCRdb table lists in-frame clones only, not all of them. The sample records roughly 250,000 clones, about 86% being singletons. Sequencing used peripheral blood. The receptors here all came from a woman aged 80 or over with acute or convalescent COVID-19.

The chain links TRBV15 to TRBJ1-1; D is unclear. Trimming stripped 2 bases from V and 1 base from J, with 14 bases between. This CDR3 spans 16 amino acids. Germline CDR1 and CDR2: LNHNV and YYDKDF (reference sequence). The CDR3 DNA follows: TGTGCCACCAGCAGACCGGTGGGAGTGGGGAACACTGAAGCTTTCTTT. Protein product: CATSRPVGVGNTEAFF.

This chain joins TRBV29-1 and TRBJ2-2; tentative D call: TRBD2 (5 bases). Germline V gives CDR1 SQVTM, CDR2 ANQGSEA. The CDR3 has 14 amino acids. V lost 7 bases and J 6 bases, leaving 18 bases between the germline ends. CDR3 in amino acids: CSASDFPIPGELFF. The CDR3 DNA reads as TGCAGCGCCTCGGACTTTCCAATCCCCGGGGAGCTGTTTTTT.

The chain is built from TRBV7-2 and TRBJ2-4; 8 bases are a match to TRBD2. V shed 5 bases, J shed 9 bases, and the junction held 9 bases outside the gene matches. The germline CDR1 and CDR2 sequences are SGHTA and FQGNSA. The CDR3 runs 14 residues. The CDR3 reads CASSPREGGSIQYF. In DNA form, the CDR3 reads TGTGCCAGCAGCCCCCGGGAGGGCGGGAGCATTCAGTACTTC.

In this sample, this clone turned up a few times. The V call is TRBV6-1, the J call TRBJ1-6; D is unclear. Between the trimmed V and J ends, which lost 2 bases and 6 bases, there was a span of 11 bases. Germline V gene data show CDR1 as MNHNS and CDR2 as SASEGT. This CDR3 has 15 residues. CDR3 sequence (DNA): TGTGCCAGCAGTGAAACGGCGGGAGGTAATTCACCCCTCCACTTT. Protein sequence: CASSETAGGNSPLHF.

The chain joins TRBV3-1 (or the pseudogene TRBV3-2) to TRBJ1-5; no definite D call. CDR3 size: 14 residues. Germline CDR1 LGHDT, CDR2 YNNKEL (reference sequence). V dropped 5 bases and J dropped 8 bases, with 16 bases sitting between them. The CDR3 sequence: CASSSTTGREPQHF. As DNA, the CDR3 is TGTGCCAGCAGCTCCACGACGGGGAGGGAGCCCCAGCATTTT.

The chain has TRBV19 and TRBJ2-7; TRBD1 aligns across 7 bases. Germline V gene data show CDR1 as LNHDA and CDR2 as SQIVND (reference sequence). The CDR3 runs 15 residues. Germline trimming cut 5 bases from V and 2 bases from J; bases unmatched to any gene: 9. CDR3 nucleotide sequence: TGTGCCAGTAGTGCCCGGGACAGATTACCCTACGAGCAGTACTTC. Amino acids: CASSARDRLPYEQYF.

V is TRBV10-3 and J is TRBJ2-1; D is possibly TRBD2 (5 bases). Germline V gene lookup returns CDR1 ENHRY and CDR2 SYGVKD. With 0 bases removed from V and 8 bases from J, the gap between germline ends came to 17 bases. The CDR3 extends over 16 amino acids. In DNA form, the CDR3 reads TGTGCCATCAGTGAGTCGACTGTAGCGAAGGAGTATGAGCAGTTCTTC. This translates into CAISESTVAKEYEQFF.

V gene TRBV27 combines with J gene TRBJ2-7; 7 bases agree with TRBD1. CDR3 size: 13 residues. The V segment lost 8 bases and the J segment 4 bases; nucleotides outside the gene matches: 8. From germline, CDR1 is MNHEY and CDR2 SMNVEV (reference sequence). The DNA of the CDR3 is TGTGCCAGCGGAGACAGGGAAGCTTACGAGCAGTACTTC. The encoded protein is CASGDREAYEQYF.

The chain carries TRBV5-1 and TRBJ1-6; D is unresolved. The CDR3 is 17 amino acids. Germline V gives CDR1 SGHRS, CDR2 YFSETQ. V was cut by 0 bases and J by 8 bases, with 18 bases left in between. The CDR3 region has the DNA TGCGCCAGCAGCTTGGCTGGGCCCAACCTTGGCGATTCACCCCTCCACTTT. This codes for CASSLAGPNLGDSPLHF. The full variable domain, in which reference TRBV5-1 and TRBJ1-6 provide the parts outside the CDR3, is KAGVTQTPRYLIKTRGQQVTLSCSPISGHRSVSWYQQTPGQGLQFLFEYFSETQRNKGNFPGRFSGRQFSNSRSEMNVSTLELGDSALYLCASSLAGPNLGDSPLHFGNGTRLTVT.

The chain links TRBV4-1 to TRBJ2-7, with TRBD1 matching 8 bases. The J segment lost 2 bases and the V segment lost 2 bases, leaving 5 bases of the junction unmatched. There are 15 residues in the CDR3. The germline gives CDR1 MGHRA, CDR2 YSYEKL. CDR3 nucleotide sequence: TGCGCCAGCAGCCAACAGGGGGCTTTGACCTACGAGCAGTACTTC. It codes for CASSQQGALTYEQYF.

The genes are TRBV6-5 and TRBJ1-2; D perhaps matches TRBD1 (6 bases). This CDR3 is 12 amino acids long. The germline V gene encodes CDR1 MNHEY and CDR2 SVGAGI. Trimming cost V 6 bases and J 8 bases, with 13 bases left between them. The chain's CDR3 is CASRWDIRGYTF. The CDR3 bases are TGTGCCAGCAGGTGGGACATACGGGGCTACACCTTC.

The chain employs TRBV14 and TRBJ2-5; 7 nucleotides align to TRBD2. This CDR3 spans 16 amino acids. Germline V gene sequence: CDR1 SGHDN, CDR2 FVKESK. Trimming took 4 bases from V and 1 from J; bases not matched to a gene: 9. The CDR3 is CASSPSYGGTQETQYF. CDR3 bases: TGTGCCAGCAGCCCCTCCTACGGGGGGACCCAAGAGACCCAGTACTTC.

This sequence joins TRBV27 and TRBJ1-2, with 7 bases identical to TRBD1. The CDR3 totals 13 residues. The germline V gene encodes CDR1 MNHEY and CDR2 SMNVEV (reference sequence). The V segment lost 6 bases and the J segment 4 bases; nucleotides outside the gene matches: 5. This CDR3 is CASSWTGGYGYTF. CDR3 bases: TGTGCCAGCAGCTGGACAGGAGGCTATGGCTACACCTTC.

V and J are TRBV5-4 and TRBJ2-4; the D gene is possibly TRBD2 (6 bases). This CDR3 region has 13 residues. Per the germline V gene, CDR1 is SGHNT and CDR2 is YYREEE (reference sequence). V lost 4 bases and J lost 8, with 13 bases in between. This CDR3 reads CASSLGTRDIQYF. The CDR3 bases are TGTGCCAGCAGCCTCGGGACTCGGGACATTCAGTACTTC.

A few counts support this clone. This chain joins TRBV4-1 and TRBJ1-4, with D unresolved. Between the trimmed V and J ends, which lost 1 base and 8 bases, there was a span of 14 bases. Germline CDR1 reads MGHRA; CDR2 reads YSYEKL. This CDR3 has 15 residues. CDR3 nucleotide sequence: TGCGCCAGCAGCCAAGTTGAGGTCGAGTGGGAAAAACTGTTTTTT. Protein: CASSQVEVEWEKLFF.

Turning to this clone: This same CDR3 is encoded by further DNA sequences in the sample. The CDR3: CASSGQGGNTIYF. CDR3 sequence (DNA): TGTGCCAGCAGTGGTCAGGGAGGAAACACCATATATTTT. The chain carries TRBV2 and TRBJ1-3; a possible D gene is TRBD1 (5 bases). The V end was cut by 4 bases, the J end by 4 bases, with 8 bases between. CDR3 length: 13 residues. In germline, CDR1 is SNHLY, CDR2 FYNNEI.

In DNA form, the CDR3 reads TGTGCCAGCAGTGAAAGCTACCCGGGACTAGCGGGGGGACAAGAGACCCAGTACTTC. This encodes CASSESYPGLAGGQETQYF. The V and J genes are TRBV6-1 and TRBJ2-5, with TRBD2 matching 15 bases. The trim removed 2 bases at V and 2 bases at J, leaving 9 bases unmatched. Germline CDR1 MNHNS, CDR2 SASEGT. This CDR3 spans 19 amino acids.

This rearrangement joins TRBV28 to TRBJ2-5, with TRBD2 as a possible D gene (6 bases). From germline, CDR1 is MDHEN and CDR2 SYDVKM. This CDR3 has 13 residues. V lost 7 bases and J 3 bases, leaving 12 bases between the germline ends. DNA of the CDR3: TGTGCCAGCACCCGGGGACTTAAAGAGACCCAGTACTTC. Protein: CASTRGLKETQYF.